A single sample is the source of the 7 T cell receptor beta chains below, sequenced in a study of blood T cell repertoires in COVID-19. Some clones are missing from TCRdb's copy, which holds only in-frame ones; the method was immunoSEQ multiplex PCR. The table records 130,000 to 150,000 clones, roughly 88% of them present only once. The specimen sequenced was peripheral blood. Receptors originate from a woman aged 60 to 75 with COVID-19, enrolled during active disease.

The chain carries TRBV3-1 (or the pseudogene TRBV3-2) and TRBJ2-7, with D maybe TRBD1 (6 bases). This CDR3 region has 20 residues. In germline, CDR1 is LGHDT, CDR2 YNNKEL (reference sequence). Trimming removed 0 bases from V and 2 bases from J, with 26 bases in between. The CDR3 DNA is TGTGCCAGCAGCCAAGACTTGGTGGGGGCCTTCAAGCCGGAACCCTACGAGCAGTACTTC. Residues: CASSQDLVGAFKPEPYEQYF.

This clone was found once. The chain couples TRBV7-9 to TRBJ2-1, with D perhaps TRBD2 (5 bases). Per the germline V gene, CDR1 is SEHNR and CDR2 is FQNEAQ (reference sequence). CDR3 size: 19 residues. The V and J ends lost 4 bases and 0 bases respectively, with 22 bases between them. The CDR3 region is CASSSGPVQERISYNEQFF. CDR3 sequence (DNA): TGTGCCAGCAGCTCCGGGCCGGTTCAAGAGCGGATCTCCTACAATGAGCAGTTCTTC.

This chain connects TRBV14 to TRBJ2-7; 7 bases are shared with TRBD1. The CDR3 totals 15 residues. Germline loops: CDR1 SGHDN, CDR2 FVKESK. With V trimmed by 6 bases and J by 5 bases, 13 bases remained unmatched. The CDR3 is CASRSGQADGHEQYF. DNA of the CDR3: TGTGCCAGCAGATCCGGACAGGCGGATGGCCACGAGCAGTACTTC.

V gene TRBV5-1 combines with J gene TRBJ2-7; a possible D gene is TRBD2 (5 bases). This CDR3 spans 11 amino acids. The germline V gene has CDR1 SGHRS and CDR2 YFSETQ. The germline V and J ends were trimmed by 4 bases and 4 bases, with 6 bases remaining between them. In nucleotides, the CDR3 is TGCGCCAGCAGCAGGAGGTACGAGCAGTACTTC. Encoded protein: CASSRRYEQYF.

This clone has more than one count but fewer than ten. The gene calls are TRBV9 and TRBJ2-2, with D possibly TRBD1 on 5 matching bases. V was pared by 4 bases and J by 6 bases, with 19 bases between. The CDR3 is made up of 16 amino acids. From germline, CDR1 is SGDLS and CDR2 YYNGEE. The CDR3 DNA follows: TGTGCCAGCAGCCAAGAGAAGGGGCCGTGGGCCGGGGAGCTGTTTTTT. Translating it yields CASSQEKGPWAGELFF.

The DNA for the CDR3 is TGCGCCAGCAGCCAATTGAGCAGGGCCTACGAGCAGTACTTC. This codes for CASSQLSRAYEQYF. The chain links TRBV4-1 to TRBJ2-7, with D perhaps TRBD1 (5 bases). The V gene's germline CDR1 is MGHRA and CDR2 YSYEKL. V lost 2 bases to trimming and J lost 2 bases, with 10 bases between them. The CDR3 is 14 amino acids.

The V and J genes are TRBV9 and TRBJ2-3; no clear D gene. The CDR3 is made up of 16 amino acids. V shed 1 base and J shed 0 bases, with 12 bases lying between them. Germline V gene data show CDR1 as SGDLS and CDR2 as YYNGEE. DNA for the CDR3: TGTGCCAGCAGCGTAAAGAGCACGTCTAGCACAGATACGCAGTATTTT. Translating it yields CASSVKSTSSTDTQYF.